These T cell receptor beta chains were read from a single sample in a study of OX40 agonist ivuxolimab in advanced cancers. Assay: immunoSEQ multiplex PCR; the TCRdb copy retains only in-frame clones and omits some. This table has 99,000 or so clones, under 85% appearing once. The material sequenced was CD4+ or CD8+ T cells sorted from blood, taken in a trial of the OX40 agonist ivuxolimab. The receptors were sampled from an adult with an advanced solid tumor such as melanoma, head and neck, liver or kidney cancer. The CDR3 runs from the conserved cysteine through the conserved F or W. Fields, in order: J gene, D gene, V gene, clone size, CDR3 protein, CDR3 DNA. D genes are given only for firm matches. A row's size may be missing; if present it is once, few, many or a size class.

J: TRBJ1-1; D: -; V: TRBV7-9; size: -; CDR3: CASSFPGPANTEAFF; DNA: TGTGCCAGCAGCTTCCCGGGACCGGCGAACACTGAAGCTTTCTTT
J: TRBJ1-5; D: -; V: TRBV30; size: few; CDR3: CAWRDTSNQPQHF; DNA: TGTGCCTGGAGGGACACTAGCAATCAGCCCCAGCATTTT
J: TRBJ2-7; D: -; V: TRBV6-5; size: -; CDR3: CASSSDIYEQYF; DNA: TGTGCCAGCAGTTCCGACATATACGAGCAGTACTTC
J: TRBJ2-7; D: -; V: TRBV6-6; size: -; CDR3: CASSRQAEQYF; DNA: TGTGCCAGCAGTAGACAAGCCGAGCAGTACTTC
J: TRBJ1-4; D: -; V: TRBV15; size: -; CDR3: CATSRARRGEDEKLFF; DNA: TGTGCCACCAGCAGAGCCCGTCGGGGTGAAGATGAAAAACTGTTTTTT
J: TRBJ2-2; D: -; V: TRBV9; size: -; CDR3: CASSPRQENTGELFF; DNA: TGTGCCAGCAGCCCCCGGCAGGAGAACACCGGGGAGCTGTTTTTT
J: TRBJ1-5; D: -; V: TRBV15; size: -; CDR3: CATSRDRGAQHF; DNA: TGTGCCACCAGCAGAGATAGAGGAGCCCAGCATTTT
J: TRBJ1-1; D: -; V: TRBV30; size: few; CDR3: CAWSQGSEAFF; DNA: TGTGCCTGGAGTCAAGGGAGTGAAGCTTTCTTT
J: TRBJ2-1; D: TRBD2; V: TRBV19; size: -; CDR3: CASSIQTSGGLQGDEQFF; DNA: TGTGCCAGTAGTATCCAGACTAGCGGGGGCTTACAAGGCGATGAGCAGTTCTTC
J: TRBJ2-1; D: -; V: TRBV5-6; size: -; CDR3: CASSFFPNEQFF; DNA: TGTGCCAGCAGCTTCTTCCCCAATGAGCAGTTCTTC
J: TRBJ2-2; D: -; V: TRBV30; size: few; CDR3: CAWRARNTGELFF; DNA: TGTGCCTGGAGGGCCAGGAACACCGGGGAGCTGTTTTTT
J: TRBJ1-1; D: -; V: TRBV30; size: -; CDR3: CAWRSGSNMNTEAFF; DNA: TGTGCCTGGAGGTCCGGCAGCAACATGAACACTGAAGCTTTCTTT
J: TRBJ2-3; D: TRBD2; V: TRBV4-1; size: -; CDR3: CASSQGISGSEGDTQYF; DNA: TGCGCCAGCAGCCAAGGCATTAGCGGGAGTGAGGGAGATACGCAGTATTTT
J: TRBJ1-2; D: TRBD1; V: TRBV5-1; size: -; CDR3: CASSLEVGQGLYGYTF; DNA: TGCGCCAGCAGCTTGGAAGTCGGACAGGGCCTCTATGGCTACACCTTC
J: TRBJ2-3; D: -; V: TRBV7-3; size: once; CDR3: CASSWGGGDTQYF; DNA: TGTGCCAGCAGCTGGGGAGGGGGAGATACGCAGTATTTT
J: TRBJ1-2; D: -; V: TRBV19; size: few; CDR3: CASSIAGGHSLSNYGYTF; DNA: TGTGCCAGTAGTATTGCGGGGGGTCATTCGTTGTCGAACTATGGCTACACCTTC
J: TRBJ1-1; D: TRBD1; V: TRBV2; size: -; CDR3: CASSETGASEAFF; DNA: TGTGCCAGCAGCGAAACAGGGGCTTCTGAAGCTTTCTTT
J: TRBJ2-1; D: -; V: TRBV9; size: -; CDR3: CASSVGAEATYNEQFF; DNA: TGTGCCAGCAGCGTGGGAGCGGAGGCCACCTACAATGAGCAGTTCTTC
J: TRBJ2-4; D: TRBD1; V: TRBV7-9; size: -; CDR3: CASSLGTGENIQYF; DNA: TGTGCCAGCAGCTTGGGGACAGGCGAAAACATTCAGTACTTC
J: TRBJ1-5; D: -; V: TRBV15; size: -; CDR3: CATSREREMGTQPQHF; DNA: TGTGCCACCAGCAGAGAGCGGGAGATGGGCACTCAGCCCCAGCATTTT
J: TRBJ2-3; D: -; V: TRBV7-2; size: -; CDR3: CASSFSRTDTQYF; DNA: TGTGCCAGCAGCTTCTCTAGGACAGATACGCAGTATTTT
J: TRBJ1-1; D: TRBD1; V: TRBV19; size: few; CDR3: CASSIVVGAGGVTEAFF; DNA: TGTGCCAGTAGTATAGTGGTAGGGGCAGGGGGCGTAACTGAAGCTTTCTTT
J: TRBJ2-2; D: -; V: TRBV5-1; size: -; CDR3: CASSPYGRQNTGELFF; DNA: TGCGCCAGCAGCCCCTACGGCAGACAGAACACCGGGGAGCTGTTTTTT
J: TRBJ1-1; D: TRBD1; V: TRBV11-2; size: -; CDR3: CASSLDRGQGGAFF; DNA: TGTGCCAGCAGCTTAGATAGGGGACAGGGGGGAGCTTTCTTT
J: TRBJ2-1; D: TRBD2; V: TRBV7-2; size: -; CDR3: CASSLGLAGLNEQFF; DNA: TGTGCCAGCAGCCTGGGGCTAGCGGGACTCAATGAGCAGTTCTTC
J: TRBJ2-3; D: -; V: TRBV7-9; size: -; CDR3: CASSLGRLGRITDTQYF; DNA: TGTGCCAGCAGCTTAGGACGGTTGGGCAGAATCACAGATACGCAGTATTTT
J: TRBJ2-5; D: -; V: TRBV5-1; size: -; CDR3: CASREPQETQYF; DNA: TGCGCCAGCAGAGAGCCCCAAGAGACCCAGTACTTC
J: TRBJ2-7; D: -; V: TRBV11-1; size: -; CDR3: CASSLPGAHEQYF; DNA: TGTGCCAGCAGCCTCCCGGGGGCCCACGAGCAGTACTTC
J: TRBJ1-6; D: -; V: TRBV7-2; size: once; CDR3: CASSLDRAVNANSPLHF; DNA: TGTGCCAGCAGCTTAGATCGGGCTGTCAATGCCAATTCACCCCTCCACTTT
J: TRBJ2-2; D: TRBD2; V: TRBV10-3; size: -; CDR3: CAVTSGGSTGELFF; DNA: TGTGCCGTAACTAGCGGGGGTTCCACCGGGGAGCTGTTTTTT
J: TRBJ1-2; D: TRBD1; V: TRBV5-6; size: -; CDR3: CASSLRAGGNYGYTF; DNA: TGTGCCAGCAGCTTGAGGGCAGGGGGGAACTATGGCTACACCTTC
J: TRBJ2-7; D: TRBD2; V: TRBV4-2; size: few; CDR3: CASSQDVLANYEQYF; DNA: TGTGCCAGCAGCCAAGATGTACTAGCGAATTACGAGCAGTACTTC
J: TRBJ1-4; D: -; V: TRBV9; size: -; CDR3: CASSVGPGLATNEKLFF; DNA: TGTGCCAGCAGCGTAGGGCCGGGTTTGGCGACTAATGAAAAACTGTTTTTT